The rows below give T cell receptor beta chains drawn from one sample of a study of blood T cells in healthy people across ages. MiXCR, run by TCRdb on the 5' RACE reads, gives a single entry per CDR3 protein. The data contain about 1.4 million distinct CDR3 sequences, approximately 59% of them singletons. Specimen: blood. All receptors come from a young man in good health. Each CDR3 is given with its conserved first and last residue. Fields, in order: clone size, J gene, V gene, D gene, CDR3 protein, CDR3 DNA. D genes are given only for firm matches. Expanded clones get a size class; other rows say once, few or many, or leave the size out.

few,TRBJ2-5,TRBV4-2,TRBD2,CASSLGSGSGETQYF,TGTGCCAGCAGTCTCGGTAGCGGGAGCGGCGAGACCCAGTACTTC
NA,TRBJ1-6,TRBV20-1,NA,CSARVPEKVNSPLHF,TGCAGTGCTAGAGTCCCAGAGAAGGTTAATTCACCCCTCCACTTT
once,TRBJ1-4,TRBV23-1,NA,CASSQSRAGNEKLFF,TGCGCCAGCAGTCAAAGCAGAGCAGGGAATGAAAAACTGTTTTTT
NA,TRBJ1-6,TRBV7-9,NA,CASSLEAGPYSPLHF,TGTGCCAGCAGCTTAGAGGCCGGCCCGTACTCACCCCTCCACTTT
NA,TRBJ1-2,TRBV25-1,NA,CASSRAGGGYTF,TGTGCCAGCAGTCGTGCGGGGGGCGGCTACACCTTC
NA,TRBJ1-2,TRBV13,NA,CASSFLGADYGYTF,TGTGCCAGCAGCTTTTTAGGGGCGGACTATGGCTACACCTTC
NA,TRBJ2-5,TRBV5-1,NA,CASSWTSMAHQETQYF,TGCGCCAGCAGCTGGACATCCATGGCTCACCAAGAGACCCAGTACTTC
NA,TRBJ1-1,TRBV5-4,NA,CASSQDRWGGTEAFF,TGTGCCAGCAGCCAGGACCGCTGGGGGGGCACTGAAGCTTTCTTT
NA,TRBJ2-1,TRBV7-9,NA,CASSSPRGAPYYNEQFF,TGTGCCAGCAGCTCCCCCCGGGGAGCTCCCTACTACAATGAGCAGTTCTTC
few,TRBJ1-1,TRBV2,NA,CASSEDVVNTEAFF,TGTGCCAGCAGTGAAGATGTTGTGAACACTGAAGCTTTCTTT
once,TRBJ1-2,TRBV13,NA,CASSGDTRYGYTF,TGTGCCAGCAGCGGCGACACGCGCTATGGCTACACCTTC
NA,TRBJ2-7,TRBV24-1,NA,CATSDFGDEQYF,TGTGCCACCAGTGATTTCGGGGACGAGCAGTACTTC
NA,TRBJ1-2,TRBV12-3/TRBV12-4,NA,CASSILGGSDYGYTF,TGTGCCAGCAGCATCTTAGGAGGGAGCGACTATGGCTACACCTTC
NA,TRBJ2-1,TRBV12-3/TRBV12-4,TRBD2,CASSPGLGGNNEQFF,TGTGCCAGCAGCCCGGGACTAGGCGGAAACAATGAGCAGTTCTTC
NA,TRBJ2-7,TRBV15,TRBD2,CTTSRVGATSGRYEQYF,TGTACCACCAGCAGAGTAGGGGCCACTAGCGGGAGGTACGAGCAGTACTTC
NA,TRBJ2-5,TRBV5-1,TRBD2,CASSQGLAGVAQETQYF,TGCGCCAGCAGCCAGGGACTAGCGGGAGTTGCCCAAGAGACCCAGTACTTC
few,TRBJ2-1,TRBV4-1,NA,CASSHVRQAENEQFF,TGCGCCAGCAGCCATGTAAGACAGGCGGAGAATGAGCAGTTCTTC
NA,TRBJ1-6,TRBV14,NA,CASSHSEGKGHSPLHF,TGTGCCAGCAGCCATTCCGAGGGGAAGGGGCACTCACCCCTCCACTTT
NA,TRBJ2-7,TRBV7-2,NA,CASSLDGMPYEQYF,TGTGCCAGCAGCTTGGACGGGATGCCCTACGAGCAGTACTTC
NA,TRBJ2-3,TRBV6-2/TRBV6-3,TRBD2,CANGLTSGRTLSTDTQYF,TGTGCCAATGGACTTACTAGCGGGAGAACCCTTAGCACAGATACGCAGTATTTT
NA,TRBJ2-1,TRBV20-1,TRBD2,CSARVGGASSYNEQFF,TGCAGTGCTAGAGTGGGAGGGGCGAGCTCCTACAATGAGCAGTTCTTC
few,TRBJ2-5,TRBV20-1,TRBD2,CSARVGLAEETQYF,TGCAGTGCTAGAGTCGGACTAGCGGAAGAGACCCAGTACTTC
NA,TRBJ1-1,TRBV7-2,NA,CASSPSVGRLNTEAFF,TGTGCCAGCAGCCCCTCAGTCGGACGGCTGAACACTGAAGCTTTCTTT
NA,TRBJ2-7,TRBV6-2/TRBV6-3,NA,CASSYSLSQDYEQYF,TGTGCCAGCAGTTACTCCTTGTCACAGGACTACGAGCAGTACTTC
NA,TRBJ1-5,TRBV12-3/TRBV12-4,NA,CASSLVGESPKHF,TGTGCCAGCAGTCTTGTGGGGGAGAGCCCAAAGCATTTT
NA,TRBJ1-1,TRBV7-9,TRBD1,CASSVQDRGGEAFF,TGTGCCAGCAGCGTACAAGACAGGGGCGGGGAAGCTTTCTTT
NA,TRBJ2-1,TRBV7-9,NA,CASSLLTGTNEQFF,TGTGCCAGCAGCTTACTAACAGGCACCAATGAGCAGTTCTTC
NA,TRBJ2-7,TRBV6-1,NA,CASRDYGEQYF,TGTGCCAGCAGGGACTATGGCGAGCAGTACTTC
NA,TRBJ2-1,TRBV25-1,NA,CASSDVGNRYNEQFF,TGTGCCAGCAGTGATGTTGGAAACCGTTACAATGAGCAGTTCTTC
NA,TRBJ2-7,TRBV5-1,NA,CASSWEGGPFYEQYF,TGCGCCAGCAGCTGGGAGGGGGGCCCGTTCTACGAGCAGTACTTC
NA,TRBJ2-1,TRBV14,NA,CASSQESSGWNEQFF,TGTGCCAGCAGCCAAGAGAGCTCAGGATGGAATGAGCAGTTCTTC
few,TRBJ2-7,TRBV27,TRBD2,CASTPGLAGEEQYF,TGTGCCAGCACTCCGGGACTAGCGGGAGAAGAGCAGTACTTC
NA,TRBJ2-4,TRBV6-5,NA,CASSYASGVAKNIQYF,TGTGCCAGCAGTTATGCATCGGGGGTAGCCAAAAACATTCAGTACTTC
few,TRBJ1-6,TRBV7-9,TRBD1,CASSQSGGGNSPLHF,TGTGCCAGCAGCCAGTCAGGGGGAGGGAATTCACCCCTCCACTTT
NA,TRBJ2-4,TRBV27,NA,CASSLSLTPEKTIQYF,TGTGCCAGCAGTCTAAGTCTAACCCCAGAAAAAACCATTCAGTACTTC
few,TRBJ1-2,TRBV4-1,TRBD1,CASSLNRGRGNYGYTF,TGCGCCAGCAGCCTCAACAGGGGCAGGGGTAACTATGGCTACACCTTC
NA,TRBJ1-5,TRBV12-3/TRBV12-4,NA,CASTEGTPSNQPQHF,TGTGCCAGCACCGAAGGGACACCGAGCAATCAGCCCCAGCATTTT
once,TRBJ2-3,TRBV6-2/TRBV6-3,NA,CACLELGADTQYF,TGTGCCTGCCTGGAACTAGGAGCAGATACGCAGTATTTT
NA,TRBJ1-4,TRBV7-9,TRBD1,CASSSDRGSGKLFF,TGTGCCAGCAGCTCCGACAGGGGTTCGGGAAAACTGTTTTTT
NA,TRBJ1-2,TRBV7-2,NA,CASSIGANYGYTF,TGTGCCAGCAGCATCGGGGCTAACTATGGCTACACCTTC
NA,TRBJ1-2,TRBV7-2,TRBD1,CASSAARGPYGYTF,TGTGCCAGCAGCGCAGCCAGGGGGCCCTATGGCTACACCTTC
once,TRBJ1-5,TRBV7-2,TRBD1,CASSFNQGALQPQHF,TGTGCCAGCAGCTTTAATCAGGGGGCTCTTCAGCCCCAGCATTTT
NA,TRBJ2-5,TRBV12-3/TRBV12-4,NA,CASRFLGLEETQYF,TGTGCCAGCAGATTTTTGGGACTTGAAGAGACCCAGTACTTC
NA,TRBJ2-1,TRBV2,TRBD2,CASRLSGTSAFF,TGTGCCAGCAGACTATCCGGGACTAGCGCGTTCTTC
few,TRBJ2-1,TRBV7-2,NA,CASRSLGQEYNEQFF,TGTGCCAGCAGATCCCTGGGGCAGGAATACAATGAGCAGTTCTTC
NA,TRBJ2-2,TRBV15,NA,CATSSPGSANTGELFF,TGTGCCACCAGCTCCCCAGGTAGCGCGAACACCGGGGAGCTGTTTTTT
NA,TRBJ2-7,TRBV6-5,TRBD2,CASRLAGKGGYEQYF,TGTGCCAGCAGACTAGCGGGAAAAGGGGGCTACGAGCAGTACTTC
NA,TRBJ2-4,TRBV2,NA,CANGFQYF,TGTGCCAACGGATTCCAGTACTTC